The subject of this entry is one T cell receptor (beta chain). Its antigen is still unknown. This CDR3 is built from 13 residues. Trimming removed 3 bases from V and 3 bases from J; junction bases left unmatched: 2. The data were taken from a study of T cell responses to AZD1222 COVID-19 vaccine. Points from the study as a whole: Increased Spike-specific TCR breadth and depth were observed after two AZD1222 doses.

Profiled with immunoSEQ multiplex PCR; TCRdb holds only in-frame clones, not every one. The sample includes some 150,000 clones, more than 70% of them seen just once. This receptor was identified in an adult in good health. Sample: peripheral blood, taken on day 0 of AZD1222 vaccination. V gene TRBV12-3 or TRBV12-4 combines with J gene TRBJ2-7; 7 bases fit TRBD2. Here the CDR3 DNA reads TGTGCCAGCAGTTTTCGGGGGGTCTACGAGCAGTACTTC. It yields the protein CASSFRGVYEQYF.